This is a list of T cell receptor beta chains from one sample in a study of spatial heterogeneity in lung cancer. TCRdb fed the 5' RACE reads into MiXCR, producing one record per CDR3 protein. The data hold 3,000 to 4,000 distinct CDR3 sequences, with approximately 2.7% observed a single time. Sample: normal lung tissue next to the tumor, taken at surgery. All receptors come from a female donor with early-stage non-small cell lung cancer. Each CDR3 is given with its conserved first and last residue. Each record gives: V gene, J gene, clone size, D gene, CDR3 DNA, CDR3 protein. D genes are given only for firm matches. The size field is filled for only some rows; it gives once, few, many or a size class.

v_gene: TRBV20-1
j_gene: TRBJ2-1
abundance: medium-sized
d_gene: .
CDR3nt: TGCAGTGCGCCCGGAGAAGCCAGAGGTGAGCAGTTCTTC
CDR3aa: CSAPGEARGEQFF

v_gene: TRBV7-2
j_gene: TRBJ1-2
abundance: medium-sized
d_gene: .
CDR3nt: TGTGCCAGCAGCTTAGCGCGGGCAGGGGATGGCTACACCTTC
CDR3aa: CASSLARAGDGYTF

v_gene: TRBV20-1
j_gene: TRBJ2-1
abundance: many
d_gene: .
CDR3nt: TGCAGTGCTAGGGGCTCGGACATGCCTGAGCAGTTCTTC
CDR3aa: CSARGSDMPEQFF

v_gene: TRBV5-1
j_gene: TRBJ2-7
abundance: many
d_gene: TRBD1
CDR3nt: TGCGCCAGCAGCTCACAGGGGTCCTCCTACGAGCAGTACTTC
CDR3aa: CASSSQGSSYEQYF

v_gene: TRBV28
j_gene: TRBJ2-7
abundance: few
d_gene: TRBD1
CDR3nt: TGTGCCAGCAGTCCCTACCGGACAGGGGGCTCCTACGAGCAGTACTTC
CDR3aa: CASSPYRTGGSYEQYF

v_gene: TRBV12-3/TRBV12-4
j_gene: TRBJ2-1
abundance: medium-sized
d_gene: TRBD1
CDR3nt: TGTGCCAGCAGTCCTGGCTCGGACAGGGGTGACAATGAGCAGTTCTTC
CDR3aa: CASSPGSDRGDNEQFF

v_gene: TRBV12-3/TRBV12-4
j_gene: TRBJ2-4
abundance: once
d_gene: .
CDR3nt: TGTGCCAGCAGTCCGGGCCAGAAGAAGGACATTCAGTACTTC
CDR3aa: CASSPGQKKDIQYF

v_gene: TRBV23-1
j_gene: TRBJ2-4
abundance: many
d_gene: .
CDR3nt: TGCGCCAGCAGTCAACCCCGGGGCAAAAACAGCAAAAACATTCAGTACTTC
CDR3aa: CASSQPRGKNSKNIQYF

v_gene: TRBV5-6
j_gene: TRBJ2-3
abundance: many
d_gene: .
CDR3nt: TGTGCCAGCAGTCCTGGGTTTGGGGAGGAAACACCAACAGATACGCAGTATTTT
CDR3aa: CASSPGFGEETPTDTQYF

v_gene: TRBV20-1
j_gene: TRBJ2-7
abundance: .
d_gene: .
CDR3nt: TGCAGTGCTGGGGACTTAGCCTACGAGCAGTACTTC
CDR3aa: CSAGDLAYEQYF

v_gene: TRBV19
j_gene: TRBJ1-1
abundance: many
d_gene: .
CDR3nt: TGTGCCAGTAAAGTGGTCAGAACGAACACTGAAGCTTTCTTT
CDR3aa: CASKVVRTNTEAFF

v_gene: TRBV7-9
j_gene: TRBJ2-1
abundance: medium-sized
d_gene: TRBD2
CDR3nt: TGTGCCAGCAGCCCGGGGGGACTTTTTGTCTACAATGAGCAGTTCTTC
CDR3aa: CASSPGGLFVYNEQFF

v_gene: TRBV9
j_gene: TRBJ1-1
abundance: many
d_gene: TRBD1
CDR3nt: TGTGCCAGCAGCGAAGCCCTTACAGGGGTGAGCACTGAAGCTTTCTTT
CDR3aa: CASSEALTGVSTEAFF

v_gene: TRBV27
j_gene: TRBJ2-1
abundance: many
d_gene: .
CDR3nt: TGTGCCAGCAGTTTCGGACGCTCCTACAATGAGCAGTTCTTC
CDR3aa: CASSFGRSYNEQFF

v_gene: TRBV9
j_gene: TRBJ2-6
abundance: medium-sized
d_gene: .
CDR3nt: TGTGCCAGCAGCGCTCGGGGCTCTGGGGCCAACGTCCTGACTTTC
CDR3aa: CASSARGSGANVLTF

v_gene: TRBV7-2
j_gene: TRBJ2-7
abundance: medium-sized
d_gene: TRBD1
CDR3nt: TGTGCCAGCAGCTTAGCCCTAGGGACAGGGCACGAGCAGTACTTC
CDR3aa: CASSLALGTGHEQYF

v_gene: TRBV6-5
j_gene: TRBJ2-7
abundance: many
d_gene: .
CDR3nt: TGTGCCAGCAGTTACTTCGGCCCACTCGAGCAGTACTTC
CDR3aa: CASSYFGPLEQYF

v_gene: TRBV4-3
j_gene: TRBJ1-1
abundance: medium-sized
d_gene: .
CDR3nt: TGCGCCAGCAGCCAAGAGCCCGGGTACACTGAAGCTTTCTTT
CDR3aa: CASSQEPGYTEAFF